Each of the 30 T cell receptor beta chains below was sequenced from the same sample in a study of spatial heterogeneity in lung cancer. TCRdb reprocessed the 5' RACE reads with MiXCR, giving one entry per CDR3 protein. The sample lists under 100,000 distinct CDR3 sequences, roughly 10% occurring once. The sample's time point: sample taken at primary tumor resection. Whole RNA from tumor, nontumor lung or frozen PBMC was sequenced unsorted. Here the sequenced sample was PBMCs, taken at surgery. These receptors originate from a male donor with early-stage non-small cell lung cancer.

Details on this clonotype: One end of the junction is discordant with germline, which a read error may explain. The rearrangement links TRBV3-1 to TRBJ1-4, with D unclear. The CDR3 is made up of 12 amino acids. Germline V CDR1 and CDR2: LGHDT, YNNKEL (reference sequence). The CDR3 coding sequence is TGTGCCAGCAGCCAGGCGGCAGAAACACTGTTTTTT. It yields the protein CASSQAAETLFF. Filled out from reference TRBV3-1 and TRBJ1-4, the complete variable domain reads DTAVSQTPKYLVTQMGNDKSIKCEQNLGHDTMYWYKQDSKKFLKIMFSYNNKELIINETVPNRFSPKSPDKAHLNLHINSLELGDSAVYFCASSQAAETLFFGSGTQLSVL.

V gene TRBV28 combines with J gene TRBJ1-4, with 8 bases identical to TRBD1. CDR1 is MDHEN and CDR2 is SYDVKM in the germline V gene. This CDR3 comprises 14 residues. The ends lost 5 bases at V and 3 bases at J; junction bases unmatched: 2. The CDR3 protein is CASSQQGANEKLFF. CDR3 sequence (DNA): TGTGCCAGCAGTCAACAGGGGGCTAATGAAAAACTGTTTTTT. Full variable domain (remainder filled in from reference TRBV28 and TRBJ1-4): DVKVTQSSRYLVKRTGEKVFLECVQDMDHENMFWYRQDPGLGLRLIYFSYDVKMKEKGDIPEGYSVSREKKERFSLILESASTNQTSMYLCASSQQGANEKLFFGSGTQLSVL.

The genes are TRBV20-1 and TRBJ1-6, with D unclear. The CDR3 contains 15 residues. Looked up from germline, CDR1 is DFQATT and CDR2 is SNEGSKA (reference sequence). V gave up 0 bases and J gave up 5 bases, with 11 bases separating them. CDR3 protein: CSARDHYGDNSPLHF. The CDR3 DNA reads TGCAGTGCTAGAGATCACTACGGTGATAATTCACCCCTCCACTTT.

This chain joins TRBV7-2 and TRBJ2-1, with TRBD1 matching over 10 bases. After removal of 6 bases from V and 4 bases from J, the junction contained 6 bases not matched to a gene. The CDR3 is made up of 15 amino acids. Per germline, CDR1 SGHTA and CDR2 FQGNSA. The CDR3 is CASRLDRGLYNEQFF. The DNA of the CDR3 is TGTGCCAGCAGACTTGACAGGGGGCTTTACAATGAGCAGTTCTTC.

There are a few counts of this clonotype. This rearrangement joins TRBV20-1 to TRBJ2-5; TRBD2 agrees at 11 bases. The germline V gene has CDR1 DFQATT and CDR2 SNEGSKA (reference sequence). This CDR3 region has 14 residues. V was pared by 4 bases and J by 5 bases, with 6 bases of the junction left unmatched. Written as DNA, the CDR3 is TGCAGTGCTATAACTAGCGGGAGTGACGAGACCCAGTACTTC. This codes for CSAITSGSDETQYF.

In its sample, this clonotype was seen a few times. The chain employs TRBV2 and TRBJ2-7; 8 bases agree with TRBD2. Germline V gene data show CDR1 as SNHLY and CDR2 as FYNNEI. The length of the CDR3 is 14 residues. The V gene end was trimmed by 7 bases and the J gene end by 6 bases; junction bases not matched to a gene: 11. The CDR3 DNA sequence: TGTGCCAGCAAAGCGCCGGGAGGGTTCAGCGAGCAGTACTTC. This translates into CASKAPGGFSEQYF. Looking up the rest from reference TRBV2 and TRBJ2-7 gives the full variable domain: EPEVTQTPSHQVTQMGQEVILRCVPISNHLYFYWYRQILGQKVEFLVSFYNNEISEKSEIFDDQFSVERPDGSNFTLKIRSTKLEDSAMYFCASKAPGGFSEQYFGPGTRLTVT.

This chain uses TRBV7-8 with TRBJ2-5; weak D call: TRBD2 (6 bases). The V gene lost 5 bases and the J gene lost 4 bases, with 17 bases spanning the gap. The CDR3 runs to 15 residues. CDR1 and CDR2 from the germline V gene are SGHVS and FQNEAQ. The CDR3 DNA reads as TGTGCCAGCAGCCCTCCTGGGAGGATGGTAGAGACCCAGTACTTC. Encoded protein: CASSPPGRMVETQYF.

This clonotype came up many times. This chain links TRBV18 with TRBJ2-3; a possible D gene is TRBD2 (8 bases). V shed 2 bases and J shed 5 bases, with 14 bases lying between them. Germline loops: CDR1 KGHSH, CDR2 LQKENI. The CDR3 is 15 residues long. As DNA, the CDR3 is TGTGCCAGCTCACCAAGGGGGCTAGCGGGAGATACGCAGTATTTT. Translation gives CASSPRGLAGDTQYF. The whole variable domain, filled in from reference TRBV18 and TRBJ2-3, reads NAGVMQNPRHLVRRRGQEARLRCSPMKGHSHVYWYRQLPEEGLKFMVYLQKENIIDESGMPKERFSAEFPKEGPSILRIQQVVRGDSAAYFCASSPRGLAGDTQYFGPGTRLTVL.

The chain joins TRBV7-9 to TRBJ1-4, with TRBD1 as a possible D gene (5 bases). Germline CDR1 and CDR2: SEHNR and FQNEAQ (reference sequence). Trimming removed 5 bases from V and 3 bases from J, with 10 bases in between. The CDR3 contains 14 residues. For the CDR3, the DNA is TGTGCCAGCAGCCCGGGGGGATCTAATGAAAAACTGTTTTTT. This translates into CASSPGGSNEKLFF. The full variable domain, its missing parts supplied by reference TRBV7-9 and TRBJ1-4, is DTGVSQNPRHKITKRGQNVTFRCDPISEHNRLYWYRQTLGQGPEFLTYFQNEAQLEKSRLLSDRFSAERPKGSFSTLEIQRTEQGDSAMYLCASSPGGSNEKLFFGSGTQLSVL.

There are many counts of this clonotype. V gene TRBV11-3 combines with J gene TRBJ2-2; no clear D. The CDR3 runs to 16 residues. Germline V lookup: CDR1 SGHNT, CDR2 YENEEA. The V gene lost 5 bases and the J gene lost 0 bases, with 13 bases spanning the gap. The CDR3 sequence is CASSPPPGPNTGELFF. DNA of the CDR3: TGTGCCAGCAGCCCCCCACCCGGACCGAACACCGGGGAGCTGTTTTTT.

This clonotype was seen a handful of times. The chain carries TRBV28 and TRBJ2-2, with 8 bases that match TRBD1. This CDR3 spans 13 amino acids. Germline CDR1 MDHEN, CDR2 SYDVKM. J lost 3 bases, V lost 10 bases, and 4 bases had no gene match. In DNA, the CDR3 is TGTGCCACGGACAGGGCCGACACCGGGGAGCTGTTTTTT. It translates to CATDRADTGELFF.

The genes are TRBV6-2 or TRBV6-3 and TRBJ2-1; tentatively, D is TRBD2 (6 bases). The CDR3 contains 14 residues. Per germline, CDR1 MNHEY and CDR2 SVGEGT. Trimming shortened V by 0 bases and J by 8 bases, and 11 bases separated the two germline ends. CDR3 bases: TGTGCCAGCAGTTACTCCCCCTGGGGGGATGAGCAGTTCTTC. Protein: CASSYSPWGDEQFF.

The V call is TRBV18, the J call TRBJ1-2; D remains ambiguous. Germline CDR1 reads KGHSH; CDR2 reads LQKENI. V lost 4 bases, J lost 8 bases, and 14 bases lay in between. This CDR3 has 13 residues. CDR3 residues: CASSLWEGGGYTF. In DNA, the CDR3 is TGTGCCAGCTCACTATGGGAAGGAGGCGGCTACACCTTC.

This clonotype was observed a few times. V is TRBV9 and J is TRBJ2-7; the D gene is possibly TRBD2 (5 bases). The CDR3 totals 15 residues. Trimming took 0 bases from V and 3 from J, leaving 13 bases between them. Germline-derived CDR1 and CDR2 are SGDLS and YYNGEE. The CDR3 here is CASSVAAGMSYEQYF. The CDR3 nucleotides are TGTGCCAGCAGCGTAGCTGCGGGTATGAGCTACGAGCAGTACTTC.

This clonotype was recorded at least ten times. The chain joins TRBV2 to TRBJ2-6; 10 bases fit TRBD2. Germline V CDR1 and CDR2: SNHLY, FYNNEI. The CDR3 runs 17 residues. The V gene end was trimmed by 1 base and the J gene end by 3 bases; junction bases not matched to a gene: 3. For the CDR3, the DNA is TGTGCCAGCAGTGAAGGGCTAGCGGGAGTTGGGGCCAACGTCCTGACTTTC. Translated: CASSEGLAGVGANVLTF.

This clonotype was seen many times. CDR3 DNA: TGTGCCAGCTCACCTTCCGTACAGGGGGCCTCCATGAACACTGAAGCTTTCTTT. This encodes CASSPSVQGASMNTEAFF. This sequence joins TRBV18 and TRBJ1-1; TRBD1 matches 9 bases. Per germline, CDR1 KGHSH and CDR2 LQKENI. With V trimmed by 3 bases and J by 0 bases, 11 bases remained unmatched. The CDR3 consists of 18 residues.

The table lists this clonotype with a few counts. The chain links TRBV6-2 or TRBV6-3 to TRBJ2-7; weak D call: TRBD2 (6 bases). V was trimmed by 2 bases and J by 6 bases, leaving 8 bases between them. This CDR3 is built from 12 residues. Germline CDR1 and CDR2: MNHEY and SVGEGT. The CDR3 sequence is CASSYHGGEQYF. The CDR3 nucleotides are TGTGCCAGCAGTTACCACGGGGGCGAGCAGTACTTC.

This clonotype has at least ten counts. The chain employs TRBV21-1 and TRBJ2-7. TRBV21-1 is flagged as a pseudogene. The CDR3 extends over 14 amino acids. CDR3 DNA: TGTGCCAGCTTATGCCAGGACGTAGCCTACGAGCAGTACTTC. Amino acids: CASLCQDVAYEQYF.

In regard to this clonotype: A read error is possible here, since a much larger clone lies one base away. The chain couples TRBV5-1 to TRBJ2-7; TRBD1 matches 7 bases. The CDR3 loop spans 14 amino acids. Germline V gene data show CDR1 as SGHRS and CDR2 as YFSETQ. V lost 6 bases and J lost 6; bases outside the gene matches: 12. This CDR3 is CASTAQTGRTEQYF. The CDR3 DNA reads TGCGCCAGCACCGCTCAGACAGGGCGCACCGAGCAGTACTTC.

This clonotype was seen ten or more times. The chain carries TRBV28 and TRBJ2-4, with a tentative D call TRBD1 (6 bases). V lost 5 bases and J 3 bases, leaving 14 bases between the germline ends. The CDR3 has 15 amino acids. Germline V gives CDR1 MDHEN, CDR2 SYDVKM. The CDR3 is CASSHRAVIKNIQYF. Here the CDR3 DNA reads TGTGCCAGCAGTCACAGGGCGGTGATCAAAAACATTCAGTACTTC.

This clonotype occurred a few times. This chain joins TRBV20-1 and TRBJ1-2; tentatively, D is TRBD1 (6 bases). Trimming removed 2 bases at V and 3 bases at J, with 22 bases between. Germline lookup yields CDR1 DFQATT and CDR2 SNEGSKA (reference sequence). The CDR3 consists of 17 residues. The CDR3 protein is CSARSLPTGGWDYGYTF. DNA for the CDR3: TGCAGTGCTAGATCCCTTCCCACGGGGGGCTGGGACTATGGCTACACCTTC.

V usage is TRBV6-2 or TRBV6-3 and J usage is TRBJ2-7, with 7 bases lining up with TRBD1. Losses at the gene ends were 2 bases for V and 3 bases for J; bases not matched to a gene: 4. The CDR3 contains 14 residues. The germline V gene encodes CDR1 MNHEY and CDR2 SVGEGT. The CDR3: CASSYPDRYYEQYF. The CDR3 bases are TGTGCCAGCAGTTACCCGGACAGGTACTACGAGCAGTACTTC.

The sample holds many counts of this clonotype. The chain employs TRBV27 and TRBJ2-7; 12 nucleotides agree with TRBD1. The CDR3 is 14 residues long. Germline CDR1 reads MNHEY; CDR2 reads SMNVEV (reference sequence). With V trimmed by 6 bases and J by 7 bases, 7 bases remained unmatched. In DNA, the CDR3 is TGTGCCAGCAGCCCCGGGACAGGGGGCAGGGAGCAGTACTTC. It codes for CASSPGTGGREQYF.

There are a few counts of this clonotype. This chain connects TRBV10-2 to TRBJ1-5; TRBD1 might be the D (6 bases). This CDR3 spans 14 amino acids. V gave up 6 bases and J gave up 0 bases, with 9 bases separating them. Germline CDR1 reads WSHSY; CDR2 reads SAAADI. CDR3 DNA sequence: TGCGCCAGCAGGGACAGTTATAGCAATCAGCCCCAGCATTTT. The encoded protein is CASRDSYSNQPQHF.

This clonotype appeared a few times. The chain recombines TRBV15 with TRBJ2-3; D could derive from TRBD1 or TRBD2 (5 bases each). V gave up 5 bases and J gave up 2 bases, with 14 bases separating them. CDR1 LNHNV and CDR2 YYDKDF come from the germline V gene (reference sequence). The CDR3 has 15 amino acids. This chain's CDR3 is CATSGGLGTTDTQYF. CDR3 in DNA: TGTGCCACCAGCGGCGGTTTAGGGACCACAGATACGCAGTATTTT.

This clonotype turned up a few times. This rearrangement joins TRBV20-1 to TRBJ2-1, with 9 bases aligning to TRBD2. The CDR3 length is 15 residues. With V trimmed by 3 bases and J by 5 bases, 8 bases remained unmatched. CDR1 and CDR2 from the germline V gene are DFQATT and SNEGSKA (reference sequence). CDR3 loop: CSASLAAGGNNEQFF. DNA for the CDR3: TGCAGTGCTAGCTTAGCAGCGGGGGGCAACAATGAGCAGTTCTTC.

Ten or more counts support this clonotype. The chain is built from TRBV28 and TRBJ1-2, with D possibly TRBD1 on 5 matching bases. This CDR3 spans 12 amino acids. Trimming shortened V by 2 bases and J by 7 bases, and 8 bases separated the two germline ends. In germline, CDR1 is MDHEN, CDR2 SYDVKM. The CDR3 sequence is CASSLGDRGYTF. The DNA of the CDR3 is TGTGCCAGCAGTTTAGGGGACCGTGGCTACACCTTC.

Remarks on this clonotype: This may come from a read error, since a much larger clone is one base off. The CDR3 DNA reads as TGCAGTGCTAGAGATCCCGGGGGCAACAATCAGCCCCAGCATTTT. This sequence encodes CSARDPGGNNQPQHF. The chain combines TRBV20-1 with TRBJ1-5; weak D call: TRBD1 (6 bases). Germline-derived CDR1 and CDR2 are DFQATT and SNEGSKA (reference sequence). The CDR3 loop spans 15 amino acids. Trimming stripped 0 bases from V and 3 bases from J, with 12 bases between.

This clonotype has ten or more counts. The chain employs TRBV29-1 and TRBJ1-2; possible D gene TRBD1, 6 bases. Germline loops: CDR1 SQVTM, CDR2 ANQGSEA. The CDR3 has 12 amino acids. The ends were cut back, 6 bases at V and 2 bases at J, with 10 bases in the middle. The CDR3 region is CSVSTGNYGYTF. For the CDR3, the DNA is TGCAGCGTCTCGACAGGCAACTATGGCTACACCTTC.

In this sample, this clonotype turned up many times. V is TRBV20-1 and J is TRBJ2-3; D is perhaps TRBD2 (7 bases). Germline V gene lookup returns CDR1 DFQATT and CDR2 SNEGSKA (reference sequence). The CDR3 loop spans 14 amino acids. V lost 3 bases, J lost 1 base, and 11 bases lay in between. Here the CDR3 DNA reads TGCAGTGCTAGTTTGGGGGGGCGCACAGATACGCAGTATTTT. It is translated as CSASLGGRTDTQYF.